This TCR beta chain was profiled in a study of blood T cell repertoires in COVID-19. Turning to the study itself: Specimens from acute and convalescent COVID-19 originated in the United States, Italy and Spain. PBMCs, B-cell-depleted T cells, or T cells provided the cDNA or gDNA that made up the material.

Original analysis: Amplification of reference gene primers provided the estimated nucleated cell counts. TCRdb keeps only in-frame clones here, not all; method: immunoSEQ multiplex PCR. The DNA gave D and trimming, while V, J and clone size come from that table. The sample yields under 25,000 clones, around 90% seen once. Trimming shortened V by 2 bases and J by 3 bases, and 8 bases separated the two germline ends. The CDR3 sequence is 13 residues long. The germline V gene encodes CDR1 SQVTM and CDR2 ANQGSEA. This clonotype was obtained from a human donor in a cohort sampled during active COVID-19. The rearrangement uses TRBV29-1 and TRBJ1-5; D gene ambiguous. The sample consisted of peripheral blood. The CDR3 loop is CSVETGVNQPQHF. Here the CDR3 DNA reads TGCAGCGTTGAAACTGGAGTCAATCAGCCCCAGCATTTT. Complete variable domain (other parts from reference TRBV29-1 and TRBJ1-5): SAVISQKPSRDICQRGTSLTIQCQVDSQVTMMFWYRQQPGQSLTLIATANQGSEATYESGFVIDKFPISRPNLTFSTLTVSNMSPEDSSIYLCSVETGVNQPQHFGDGTRLSIL.